The 7 T cell receptor beta chains below all came from one sample that was sequenced in a study of control samples from healthy donors and cancer patients. The repertoire was sequenced with immunoSEQ multiplex PCR; TCRdb's copy has only in-frame clones and lacks some. Of under 200,000 clones in the sample, about 93% were seen once. The specimen sequenced was blood. These receptors were taken from a woman aged 55 to 70 in good health.

The CDR3, as DNA: TGTGCCAGCAGTTACTATCCGGGATACACCGGGGAGCTGTTTTTT. This sequence encodes CASSYYPGYTGELFF. V gene TRBV6-2 or TRBV6-3 combines with J gene TRBJ2-2, with D perhaps matching TRBD2 (5 bases). V lost 1 base to trimming and J lost 3 bases, with 9 bases between them. This CDR3 comprises 15 residues. Germline V CDR1 and CDR2: MNHEY, SVGEGT.

The V and J genes are TRBV6-5 and TRBJ2-7; D unresolved. Trimming cost V 2 bases and J 2 bases, with 10 bases left between them. Germline CDR1 and CDR2: MNHEY and SVGAGI. CDR3 length equals 14 residues. The DNA for the CDR3 is TGTGCCAGCAGTTACAGCCTCGCCGCCTACGAGCAGTACTTC. Translation gives CASSYSLAAYEQYF.

V usage is TRBV6-1 and J usage is TRBJ1-5; D is undetermined. The germline V gene has CDR1 MNHNS and CDR2 SASEGT. Deletions cut 3 bases from V and 5 bases from J, with 2 bases between. The CDR3 contains 11 residues. This chain's CDR3 is CASSDHQPQHF. CDR3 DNA sequence: TGTGCCAGCAGTGACCATCAGCCCCAGCATTTT.

The J gene is TRBJ2-2, the V gene TRBV10-3, with D hard to call. CDR3 size: 15 residues. Germline loops: CDR1 ENHRY, CDR2 SYGVKD. Trimming took 4 bases from V and 2 from J, leaving 11 bases between them. CDR3 protein: CAISVGPTNTGELFF. CDR3 DNA: TGTGCCATCAGTGTAGGACCTACTAACACCGGGGAGCTGTTTTTT.

The chain employs TRBV2 and TRBJ2-2; tentatively, D is TRBD1 (5 bases). This CDR3 comprises 16 residues. V lost 5 bases and J lost 1, with 14 bases in between. Germline lookup yields CDR1 SNHLY and CDR2 FYNNEI. Written as DNA, the CDR3 is TGTGCCAGCAGTCCTAGACAGCTCCAGAACACCGGGGAGCTGTTTTTT. Protein sequence: CASSPRQLQNTGELFF.

V usage is TRBV6-6 and J usage is TRBJ1-4, with 7 nucleotides matching TRBD1. The CDR3 is 14 residues long. V shed 6 bases and J 8 bases; nucleotides not matched to a gene: 9. Germline V gene data show CDR1 as MNHNY and CDR2 as SVGAGI (reference sequence). The CDR3, as DNA: TGTGCCAGCAGCGACAGGGAGAAGGGCGAAAAACTGTTTTTT. The encoded protein is CASSDREKGEKLFF.

The chain combines TRBV11-2 with TRBJ2-3; TRBD1 matches at 7 bases. Germline-derived CDR1 and CDR2 are SGHAT and FQNNGV. The CDR3 length is 16 residues. V was clipped by 3 bases and J by 1 base; unmatched bases: 7. The CDR3 here is CASSLTLGQGTDTQYF. As DNA, the CDR3 is TGTGCCAGCAGCTTGACGCTCGGACAGGGCACAGATACGCAGTATTTT.